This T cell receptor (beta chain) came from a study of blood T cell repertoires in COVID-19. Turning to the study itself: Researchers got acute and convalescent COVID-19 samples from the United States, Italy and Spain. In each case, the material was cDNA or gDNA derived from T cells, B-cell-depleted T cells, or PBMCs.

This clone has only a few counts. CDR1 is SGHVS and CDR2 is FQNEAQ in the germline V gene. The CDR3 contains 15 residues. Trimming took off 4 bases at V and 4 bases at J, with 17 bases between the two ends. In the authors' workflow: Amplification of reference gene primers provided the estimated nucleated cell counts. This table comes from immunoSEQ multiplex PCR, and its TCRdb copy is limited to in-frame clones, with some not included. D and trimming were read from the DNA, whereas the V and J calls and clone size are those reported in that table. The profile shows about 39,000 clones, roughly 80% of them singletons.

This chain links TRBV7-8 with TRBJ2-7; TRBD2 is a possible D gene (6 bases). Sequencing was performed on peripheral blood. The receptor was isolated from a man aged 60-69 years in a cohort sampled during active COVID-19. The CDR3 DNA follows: TGTGCCAGCAGCTCCCTACCCACGGGGACTTACGAGCAGTACTTC. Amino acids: CASSSLPTGTYEQYF.